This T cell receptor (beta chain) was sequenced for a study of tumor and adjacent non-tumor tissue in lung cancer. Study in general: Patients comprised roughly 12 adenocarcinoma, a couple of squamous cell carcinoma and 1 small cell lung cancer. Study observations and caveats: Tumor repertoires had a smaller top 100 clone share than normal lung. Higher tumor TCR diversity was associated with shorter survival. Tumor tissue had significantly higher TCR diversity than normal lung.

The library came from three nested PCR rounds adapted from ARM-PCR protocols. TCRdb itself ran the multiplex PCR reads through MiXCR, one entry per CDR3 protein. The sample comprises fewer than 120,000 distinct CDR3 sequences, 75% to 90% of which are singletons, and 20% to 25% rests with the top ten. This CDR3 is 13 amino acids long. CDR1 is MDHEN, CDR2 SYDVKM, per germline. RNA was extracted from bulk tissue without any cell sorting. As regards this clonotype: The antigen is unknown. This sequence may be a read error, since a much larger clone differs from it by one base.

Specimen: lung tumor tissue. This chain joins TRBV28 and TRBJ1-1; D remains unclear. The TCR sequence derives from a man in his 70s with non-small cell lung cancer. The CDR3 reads CTSSLPGNTEAFF. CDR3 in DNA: TGTACCAGCAGTTTACCCGGGAACACTGAAGCTTTCTTT.